These 19 T cell receptor beta chains originate from one sample sequenced in a study of shared clonotypes between healthy human individuals. Sequenced by immunoSEQ multiplex PCR; TCRdb stores in-frame clones only, minus some. The data hold some 500,000 clones, with 90% to 96% observed a single time. Input material: naive CD4+ T cells sorted from blood. Indicated subset: CD45RA+ positively selected. Receptors originate from a woman aged 25 to 39 in good health.

This chain joins TRBV7-2 and TRBJ2-1, with TRBD2 matching 7 bases. Germline CDR1 is SGHTA and CDR2 is FQGNSA. This CDR3 contains 16 residues. The trim removed 5 bases at V and 0 bases at J, leaving 7 bases unmatched. Written as DNA, the CDR3 is TGTGCCAGCAGCAAATCTAGCGGTAGCTCCTACAATGAGCAGTTCTTC. This sequence encodes CASSKSSGSSYNEQFF.

The J gene is TRBJ2-7, the V gene TRBV5-8; unclear D gene. The CDR3 is 12 residues long. Looked up from germline, CDR1 is SGHTS and CDR2 is YDEGEE. V gave up 7 bases and J gave up 7 bases, with 15 bases separating them. The DNA of the CDR3 is TGTGCCAGCGGTCACACACCTCTGGAGCAGTACTTC. Protein: CASGHTPLEQYF. The variable domain in full, with the rest retrieved from reference TRBV5-8 and TRBJ2-7, is EAGVTQSPTHLIKTRGQQATLRCSPISGHTSVYWYQQALGLGLQFLLWYDEGEERNRGNFPPRFSGRQFPNYSSELNVNALELEDSALYLCASGHTPLEQYFGPGTRLTVT.

This rearrangement joins TRBV30 to TRBJ2-5, with D perhaps given as TRBD1 or TRBD2 (6 bases each). The CDR3 sequence is 13 residues long. Germline CDR1 is GTSNPN and CDR2 is SVGIG (reference sequence). The V end lost 4 bases, the J end lost 5 bases, and 14 bases lay between the germline ends. Here the CDR3 DNA reads TGTGCCTGGACGGGATTAGGGGGGGAGACCCAGTACTTC. This sequence encodes CAWTGLGGETQYF.

This chain joins TRBV10-2 and TRBJ2-2; 7 nucleotides line up with TRBD2. Trimming cost V 7 bases and J 7 bases; bases outside gene matches: 15. CDR1 is WSHSY and CDR2 is SAAADI in the germline V gene. The CDR3 sequence is 16 residues long. CDR3 bases: TGCGCCAGCACCCAGTCCGGGGGAGGGCCGGTCGGGGAGCTGTTTTTT. Its translation is CASTQSGGGPVGELFF.

This clone was picked up one time. V usage is TRBV19 and J usage is TRBJ2-3; 7 nucleotides agree with TRBD2. The trim removed 3 bases at V and 2 bases at J, leaving 5 bases unmatched. There are 15 residues in the CDR3. Germline CDR1 reads LNHDA; CDR2 reads SQIVND (reference sequence). The CDR3 loop is CASSMRAGLTDTQYF. CDR3 in DNA: TGTGCCAGTAGTATGAGAGCGGGGCTCACAGATACGCAGTATTTT.

The rearrangement uses TRBV5-1 and TRBJ2-2; 13 bases fit TRBD2. Trimming cost V 4 bases and J 5 bases; bases outside gene matches: 8. CDR1 is SGHRS, CDR2 YFSETQ, per germline. The CDR3 has 17 amino acids. This CDR3 is CASSLGTSGKGTGELFF. The CDR3 nucleotides read TGCGCCAGCAGCCTGGGGACTAGCGGGAAGGGGACCGGGGAGCTGTTTTTT.

This clone was detected once. This sequence joins TRBV10-3 and TRBJ2-1; 9 bases align to TRBD2. The CDR3 totals 13 residues. Trimming at V came to 2 bases and at J to 7 bases, leaving 0 bases not matched to a gene. Germline lookup yields CDR1 ENHRY and CDR2 SYGVKD. CDR3 loop: CAISETSGNEQFF. CDR3 bases: TGTGCCATCAGTGAGACTAGCGGGAATGAGCAGTTCTTC.

The V gene is TRBV4-3, the J gene TRBJ2-3, with TRBD2 matching 8 bases. The CDR3 contains 16 residues. CDR1 and CDR2 (germline): LGHNA, YSLEER. J was trimmed by 4 bases and V by 3 bases; bases with no gene match: 9. This CDR3 is CASSQTGTRAPDTQYF. In DNA form, the CDR3 reads TGCGCCAGCAGCCAGACCGGGACTAGAGCCCCAGATACGCAGTATTTT.

This chain joins TRBV7-9 and TRBJ2-5, with unresolved D. The closer fit of TRBJ2-7 to the DNA end suggests the J call may be wrong. This CDR3 is 13 amino acids long. Per germline, CDR1 SEHNR and CDR2 FQNEAQ (reference sequence). The CDR3 coding sequence is TGTGCCAGCAGCTTATATCTCTCCTACGAGCAGTACTTC. Translating gives CASSLYLSYEQYF.

The V and J genes are TRBV11-2 and TRBJ2-3; no reliable D call. Trimming left V 4 bases short and J 2 bases short, with 10 bases between. The length of the CDR3 is 14 residues. CDR1 and CDR2 from the germline V gene are SGHAT and FQNNGV. CDR3 amino acids: CASSSRSPTDTQYF. The CDR3 nucleotides are TGTGCCAGCAGCTCCCGATCCCCCACAGATACGCAGTATTTT.

The rearrangement joins TRBV7-9 to TRBJ2-1; 7 bases agree with TRBD2. The germline gives CDR1 SEHNR, CDR2 FQNEAQ (reference sequence). This CDR3 has 15 residues. Germline trimming cut 3 bases from V and 5 bases from J; bases unmatched to any gene: 7. CDR3 region: CASSFRLARDNEQFF. The CDR3 DNA reads TGTGCCAGCAGCTTCCGACTAGCTAGGGACAATGAGCAGTTCTTC.

V usage is TRBV15 and J usage is TRBJ2-5, with a tentative D call TRBD1 (6 bases). The CDR3 has 15 amino acids. CDR1 is LNHNV, CDR2 YYDKDF, per germline (reference sequence). The ends were cut back, 0 bases at V and 5 bases at J, with 13 bases in the middle. The DNA of the CDR3 is TGTGCCACCAGCAGAGATAAGGGACACCCTGAGACCCAGTACTTC. As protein: CATSRDKGHPETQYF.

J is TRBJ2-7 and V is TRBV25-1, with TRBD1 identical over 7 bases. Germline V CDR1 and CDR2: MGHDK, SYGVNS. There are 15 residues in the CDR3. The ends lost 5 bases at V and 3 bases at J; junction bases unmatched: 10. The CDR3 nucleotides are TGTGCCAGCAGTTCAAATCCGGGACAGTACTACGAGCAGTACTTC. As protein: CASSSNPGQYYEQYF.

The genes are TRBV28 and TRBJ2-2; 10 nucleotides align to TRBD1. This CDR3 is 17 amino acids long. Unmatched junction bases numbered 11, after V lost 4 bases and J lost 6 bases. In germline, CDR1 is MDHEN, CDR2 SYDVKM. The CDR3 DNA reads TGTGCCAGCAGTTCCGCTGACGGGACAGGGGTTGCCGGGGAGCTGTTTTTT. Its translation is CASSSADGTGVAGELFF.

The chain joins TRBV5-1 to TRBJ2-3, with 10 bases matching TRBD2. The length of the CDR3 is 18 residues. In germline, CDR1 is SGHRS, CDR2 YFSETQ. J gave up 0 bases and V 5 bases, and 12 bases lay outside the gene matches. For the CDR3, the DNA is TGCGCCAGCAGGTACCCTGGACTAGCGGAAAGTAGCACAGATACGCAGTATTTT. This translates into CASRYPGLAESSTDTQYF.

This rearrangement joins TRBV18 to TRBJ2-1; 7 positions agree with TRBD2. Germline V gene data show CDR1 as KGHSH and CDR2 as LQKENI. The CDR3 length is 17 residues. Trimming at V came to 0 bases and at J to 0 bases, leaving 5 bases not matched to a gene. CDR3 sequence (DNA): TGTGCCAGCTCACCACCTGCTAGCGGAAGCTCCTACAATGAGCAGTTCTTC. Residues: CASSPPASGSSYNEQFF.

V usage is TRBV5-1 and J usage is TRBJ2-2; 7 bases are shared with TRBD1. The V gene's germline CDR1 is SGHRS and CDR2 YFSETQ. The length of the CDR3 is 13 residues. V was pared by 4 bases and J by 10 bases, with 7 bases of the junction left unmatched. This CDR3 reads CASSQTGALELFF. The CDR3 coding sequence is TGCGCCAGCAGCCAAACAGGGGCTCTGGAGCTGTTTTTT.

A word on this clone: Other DNA sequences within the sample encode an identical CDR3. The chain is built from TRBV5-4 and TRBJ2-7; D uncertain. This CDR3 region has 13 residues. Germline loops: CDR1 SGHNT, CDR2 YYREEE (reference sequence). Trimming left V 0 bases short and J 1 base short, with 5 bases between. CDR3 sequence: CASSLVGSYEQYF. The CDR3 DNA reads TGTGCCAGCAGCTTGGTTGGGTCCTACGAGCAGTACTTC.

This chain uses TRBV10-3 with TRBJ2-2; D remains ambiguous. The CDR3 is 13 amino acids. Between the trimmed V and J ends, which lost 6 bases and 9 bases, there was a span of 14 bases. CDR1 and CDR2 (germline): ENHRY, SYGVKD. CDR3 in amino acids: CAIRNIWVRELFF. The CDR3 DNA sequence: TGTGCCATCAGAAATATCTGGGTAAGGGAGCTGTTTTTT.